The clone carrying this T cell receptor beta chain came up once. The protocol was immunoSEQ multiplex PCR, while the TCRdb copy is restricted to in-frame clones and leaves out a portion. The table includes fewer than 55,000 clones, around 86% detected once. The record originates from a study of blood T cell repertoires in COVID-19. The CDR3 runs 16 residues. Germline lookup yields CDR1 MGHRA and CDR2 YSYEKL. The V gene lost 0 bases and the J gene lost 2 bases, with 10 bases spanning the gap. The chain uses TRBV4-1 and TRBJ1-4; no reliable D call. The sample taken for sequencing was peripheral blood. This TCR derives from a woman aged 55-69 years with acute or convalescent COVID-19. CDR3 sequence (DNA): TGCGCCAGCAGCCAAGATGGAGGGTTCACTAATGAAAAACTGTTTTTT. Protein product: CASSQDGGFTNEKLFF.